These T cell receptor beta chains were read from a single sample in a study of T cell repertoires in cytomegalovirus infection. TCRdb re-called the reads with MiXCR, one entry per CDR3 protein. The table has more than 400,000 distinct CDR3 sequences, around 27% seen once. The sample consisted of PBMCs. Receptor source: a human donor in good health (CMV status not recorded). Some clones in this sample may be carry-over from other donors' samples. Both conserved end residues are part of each CDR3. D genes are given only for firm matches. Clone size, where shown, is once, few, many, or a class for clones that have expanded.

D,V,size,J,CDR3,DNA
TRBD1,TRBV7-6,-,TRBJ1-1,CASSHVTGTNTEAFF,TGTGCCAGCAGCCACGTGACAGGGACGAACACTGAAGCTTTCTTT
-,TRBV7-8,many,TRBJ1-2,CASSLDFAYGYTF,TGTGCCAGCAGCTTAGATTTTGCGTATGGCTACACCTTC
-,TRBV7-2,many,TRBJ1-1,CASSSRTIDTRLATEAFF,TGTGCCAGCAGCTCAAGGACAATCGATACACGGTTGGCCACTGAAGCTTTCTTT
TRBD1,TRBV7-9,few,TRBJ1-1,CASSLGQGHDTEAFF,TGTGCCAGCAGCTTAGGACAGGGACATGACACTGAAGCTTTCTTT
TRBD2,TRBV7-2,many,TRBJ2-2,CASSLDRLAGGRTGELFF,TGTGCCAGCAGCTTAGACAGACTAGCGGGAGGGCGTACCGGGGAGCTGTTTTTT
-,TRBV5-1,few,TRBJ2-5,CASSLEVVQETQYF,TGCGCCAGCAGCTTGGAGGTAGTACAAGAGACCCAGTACTTC
TRBD2,TRBV20-1,-,TRBJ2-2,CSARSGLAGSGGELFF,TGCAGTGCTAGATCCGGACTAGCGGGATCCGGTGGGGAGCTGTTTTTT
TRBD2,TRBV11-2,-,TRBJ2-3,CASSSPLAGDTDTQYF,TGTGCCAGCAGCTCCCCACTAGCGGGCGACACAGATACGCAGTATTTT
-,TRBV7-9,-,TRBJ1-2,CASSSGDYGYTF,TGTGCCAGCAGTTCAGGGGACTATGGCTACACCTTC
-,TRBV27,-,TRBJ2-3,CASSLTNIDTQYF,TGTGCCAGCAGTTTAACTAACATAGATACGCAGTATTTT
TRBD2,TRBV19,-,TRBJ2-1,CASSIRGGSGPYNEQFF,TGTGCCAGTAGTATAAGGGGCGGGAGTGGCCCCTACAATGAGCAGTTCTTC
-,TRBV7-2,many,TRBJ2-1,CASSLEFAGSNEQFF,TGTGCCAGCAGCTTAGAATTCGCGGGTAGCAATGAGCAGTTCTTC
TRBD2,TRBV19,-,TRBJ2-1,CASSIVGGSSEQFF,TGTGCCAGTAGTATAGTCGGCGGGAGTTCTGAGCAGTTCTTC
TRBD2,TRBV6-2/TRBV6-3,-,TRBJ2-1,CASTAGTSVPDEQFF,TGTGCCAGCACCGCCGGGACTAGTGTTCCGGATGAGCAGTTCTTC
TRBD1,TRBV29-1,few,TRBJ1-2,CSTGQGNYGYTF,TGCAGTACGGGACAGGGGAACTATGGCTACACCTTC
TRBD1,TRBV5-6,few,TRBJ1-4,CASSWGQAHEKLFF,TGTGCCAGCAGCTGGGGACAGGCCCATGAAAAACTGTTTTTT
TRBD2,TRBV7-9,few,TRBJ2-3,CASSPQAGGFTDTQYF,TGTGCCAGCAGCCCCCAAGCGGGGGGATTCACAGATACGCAGTATTTT
TRBD1,TRBV9,-,TRBJ1-3,CASSPFDRAGNTIYF,TGTGCCAGCAGCCCCTTCGACAGGGCCGGAAACACCATATATTTT
TRBD1,TRBV18,-,TRBJ2-7,CASSPQDRASYEQYF,TGTGCCAGCTCACCACAGGACAGGGCCTCCTACGAGCAGTACTTC
TRBD1,TRBV7-2,many,TRBJ1-5,CASSPGGARANQPQHF,TGTGCCAGCAGCCCAGGGGGCGCGAGGGCCAATCAGCCCCAGCATTTT
-,TRBV27,few,TRBJ1-5,CATEVPPGDSNQPQHF,TGTGCCACCGAAGTTCCCCCAGGGGATAGCAATCAGCCCCAGCATTTT
-,TRBV7-9,-,TRBJ2-1,CASSLGNRQYSDEQFF,TGTGCCAGCAGCTTAGGTAACCGCCAATACTCGGATGAGCAGTTCTTC
TRBD2,TRBV12-3/TRBV12-4,-,TRBJ2-3,CASSLGRLAGAADTQYF,TGTGCCAGCAGCCTGGGAAGACTAGCGGGAGCCGCAGATACGCAGTATTTT
TRBD2,TRBV7-3,few,TRBJ2-1,CASSLSGTSGFNEQFF,TGTGCCAGCAGCCTCTCCGGGACTAGCGGATTCAATGAGCAGTTCTTC
TRBD2,TRBV20-1,once,TRBJ2-1,CSGTSGSSYNEQFF,TGCAGTGGTACTAGCGGATCATCCTACAATGAGCAGTTCTTC
TRBD2,TRBV6-6,many,TRBJ2-1,CASSSGTSGSNEQFF,TGTGCCAGCAGTTCCGGGACTAGCGGGAGCAATGAGCAGTTCTTC
-,TRBV12-5,-,TRBJ2-2,CASGFFPGRIRTGELFF,TGTGCTAGTGGTTTCTTCCCTGGCCGAATACGGACCGGGGAGCTGTTTTTT
-,TRBV10-3,-,TRBJ1-1,CAISESRGDEAFF,TGTGCCATCAGTGAGTCTCGGGGGGACGAAGCTTTCTTT
-,TRBV5-5,-,TRBJ2-3,CASSDASTDTQYF,TGTGCCAGCAGCGATGCGAGCACAGATACGCAGTATTTT
-,TRBV7-9,-,TRBJ2-3,CASSIGTTATQYF,TGTGCCAGCAGCATCGGGACAACGGCTACGCAGTATTTT
-,TRBV10-3,-,TRBJ2-1,CAISELRLEQFF,TGTGCCATCAGTGAGTTAAGACTAGAGCAGTTCTTC
TRBD2,TRBV6-5,few,TRBJ2-1,CASRTSGSNNEQFF,TGTGCCAGCAGGACTAGCGGGAGCAACAATGAGCAGTTCTTC
-,TRBV7-3,few,TRBJ2-1,CASSPFGQSLGNEQFF,TGTGCCAGCAGCCCTTTTGGACAGTCCCTGGGCAATGAGCAGTTCTTC
-,TRBV20-1,-,TRBJ2-7,CSAALPGVAATYEQYF,TGCAGTGCAGCCCTCCCCGGAGTAGCGGCCACCTACGAGCAGTACTTC
-,TRBV7-2,many,TRBJ2-5,CASSLAGAYETQYF,TGTGCCAGCAGCTTAGCGGGGGCTTACGAGACCCAGTACTTC
-,TRBV6-2/TRBV6-3,few,TRBJ1-1,CASSSWGGGPTEAFF,TGTGCCAGCAGCTCCTGGGGCGGGGGGCCTACTGAAGCTTTCTTT
-,TRBV4-3,-,TRBJ1-3,CASSLTAASGNTIYF,TGCGCCAGCAGCCTGACTGCCGCCTCTGGAAACACCATATATTTT